The present T cell receptor beta chain was sequenced within a study of OX40 agonist ivuxolimab in advanced cancers. Context from the whole study: Ivuxolimab was a fully human IgG2 agonistic monoclonal antibody targeting the costimulatory receptor OX40 (CD134). Intravenous ivuxolimab was administered to patients every 2 weeks at six dose levels: 0.01, 0.1, 0.3, 1.5, 3 and 10 mg/kg. Among the roughly 50 dose-escalation patients, around 19 had hepatocellular carcinoma, 15 or so melanoma, 9 renal cell carcinoma and 9 head and neck cancer. In the dose-escalation cohort, nearly 85% of patients were male, and the mean age was 60 years with a range of about 23 to 79. Prior anti-PD-1, anti-PD-L1 or anti-CTLA-4 therapy was permitted, and 40% to 50% of dose-escalation patients had received checkpoint inhibitors. Partial responses were achieved by three dose-escalation patients, of whom one had hepatocellular carcinoma and two had cutaneous melanoma. Peripheral TCRbeta sequencing aimed to test whether ivuxolimab altered TCR sequence diversity and caused clonal T-cell expansion. The paper reports the monotherapy dose-escalation portion (N = 52 patients) of the phase I ivuxolimab trial.

Summary of the overall study and its limitations: Which antigens the clonally expanded peripheral T cells were specific for was not determined. In the 0.1-3.0 mg/kg groups, partial responders were among the patients with the lowest normalized peripheral clonal expansion, particularly in CD8+ T cells. Low levels of normalized T-cell clonal expansion were also seen in some patients who did not respond. At doses of 0.1 to 3.0 mg/kg, clonal expansion of both CD4+ and CD8+ T cells in blood was seen between baseline and week 6. After ivuxolimab, CD8+ T cells had more expanded clones than CD4+ T cells on average.

Patients with autoimmune disease history or receiving systemic immunosuppression were excluded from the trial. Peripheral blood for TCR sequencing was collected from all dose cohorts at baseline, on cycle 4 day 1, and on cycle 7 day 1. Samples were obtained from an open-label, multicenter, first-in-human phase I dose-escalation trial of ivuxolimab. Adults with locally advanced or metastatic head and neck squamous cell, hepatocellular, melanoma or renal cell carcinoma were enrolled in the trial. Before TCR sequencing, CD4+ T cells and CD8+ T cells were sorted from peripheral blood as separate populations. A remark on this clone: Its antigen specificity is not known. Per-base quality was not reported, and no clone a single base away is much larger than it.

For this chain, trimming is 3 bases at the V end and 6 bases at the J end, and the number of junction bases without a gene match is 14. Measured from the cysteine to the phenylalanine, the CDR3 is 17 residues long. Only the CDR3 DNA stays, 51 bases, in frame from base 1. The germline V gene encodes CDR1 SGDLS and CDR2 YYNGEE. Genomic DNA was isolated from the sorted cells so that the TCRbeta CDR3 region could be sequenced. TCRbeta CDR3 regions were sequenced using the immunoSEQ Assay. TCRdb provides this immuneACCESS table in a form limited to in-frame rearrangements. Some clones are lacking; in checked studies, under half of them reflect an unresolved V gene, and why the rest are absent is not known. Present in this sample are approximately 78,000 clones, about 87% of which were seen just once. The ten largest make up approximately 0.98% of the sample.

The input for sequencing was CD4+ or CD8+ T cells sorted from blood, taken in a trial of the OX40 agonist ivuxolimab. This chain is built from TRBV9 and TRBJ1-2, with 10 bases matching TRBD1. The TCR comes from an adult with an advanced solid tumor such as melanoma, head and neck, liver or kidney cancer. The CDR3 corresponds to CASSAYSSGDRGHGYTF. The DNA reads TGTGCCAGCAGCGCATACTCCTCAGGGGACAGGGGACATGGCTACACCTTC.